The clone carrying this T cell receptor beta chain was seen just once. What it binds is unknown. Unique molecular identifiers were incorporated when the TCRbeta library was constructed. One entry per CDR3 protein results from TCRdb running MiXCR on the PCR reads. The sample carries just over 950,000 distinct CDR3 sequences, about 29% recorded once. This sample is drawn from a study of T-cell reconstitution after alpha-beta-depleted transplantation in children. Notes on the study in general: One year post-transplant, T-cell counts and diversity were largely derived from T cells produced anew. Surviving thymic progenitors and recipient T cells were the source of high TCRbeta diversity at day 60 in some patients. At around two months after transplant, the alpha-beta T cells were reportedly derived from several hundred expanded clones that came from non-depleted graft cells.

This clonotype was obtained from a boy less than two years old who had a stem cell transplant for SCID, so the T cells may come from the graft donor. The sample was PBMCs, mostly from graft donor cells, taken 360 days after TCRalphabeta/CD19-depleted stem cell transplant.

The CDR3 spells CASSEDRGRGIYEQYF. The CDR3 nucleotides read TGTGCCAGCAGTGAAGATAGGGGGCGCGGTATATACGAGCAGTACTTC. The chain links TRBV12-3 or TRBV12-4 to TRBJ2-7, with 7 bases fitting TRBD1. The CDR3 length is 16 residues. With 5 bases clipped from V and 4 bases from J, the junction kept 14 bases outside the gene matches.